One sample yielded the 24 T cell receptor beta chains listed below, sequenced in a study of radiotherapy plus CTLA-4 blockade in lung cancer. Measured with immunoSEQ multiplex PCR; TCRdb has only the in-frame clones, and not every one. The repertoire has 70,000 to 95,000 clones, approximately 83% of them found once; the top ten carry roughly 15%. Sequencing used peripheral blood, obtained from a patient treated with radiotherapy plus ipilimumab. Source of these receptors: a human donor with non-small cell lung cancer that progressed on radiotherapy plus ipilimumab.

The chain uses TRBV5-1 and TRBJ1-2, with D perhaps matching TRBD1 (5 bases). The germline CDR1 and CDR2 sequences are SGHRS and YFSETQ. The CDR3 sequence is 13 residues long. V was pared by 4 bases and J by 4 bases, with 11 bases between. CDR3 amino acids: CASSQQDFYGYTF. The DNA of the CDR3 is TGCGCCAGCAGCCAACAGGATTTCTATGGCTACACCTTC.

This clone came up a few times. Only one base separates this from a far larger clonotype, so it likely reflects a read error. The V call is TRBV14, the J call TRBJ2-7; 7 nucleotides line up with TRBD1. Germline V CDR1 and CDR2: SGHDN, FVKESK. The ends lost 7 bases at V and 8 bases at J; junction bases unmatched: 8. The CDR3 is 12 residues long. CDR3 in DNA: TGTGCCAGCATCCATGACAGGGCTAAGCAGTACTTC. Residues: CASIHDRAKQYF.

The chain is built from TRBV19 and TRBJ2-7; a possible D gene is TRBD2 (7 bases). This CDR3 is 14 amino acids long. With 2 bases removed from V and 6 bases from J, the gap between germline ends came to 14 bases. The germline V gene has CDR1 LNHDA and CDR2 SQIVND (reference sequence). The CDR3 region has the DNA TGTGCCAGTAGTATATCGCAGGGGAGGGGCGAGCAGTACTTC. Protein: CASSISQGRGEQYF.

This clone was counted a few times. The CDR3 loop reads CATAGGREREGVYEQYF. CDR3 coding DNA: TGTGCCACCGCCGGAGGCCGGGAGCGGGAGGGCGTGTACGAGCAGTACTTC. The genes are TRBV10-3 and TRBJ2-7; TRBD2 agrees at 10 bases. Germline V lookup: CDR1 ENHRY, CDR2 SYGVKD. Trimming cost V 10 bases and J 4 bases; bases outside gene matches: 19. This CDR3 is built from 17 residues.

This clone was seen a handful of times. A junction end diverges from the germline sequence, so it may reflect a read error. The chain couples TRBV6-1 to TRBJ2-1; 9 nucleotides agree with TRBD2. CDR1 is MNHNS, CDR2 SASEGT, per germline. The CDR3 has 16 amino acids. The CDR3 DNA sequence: TGTGCCAGCAGGGAAGGACTAGCGAGCTCCTACAATGAGCAGTTCTTC. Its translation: CASREGLASSYNEQFF.

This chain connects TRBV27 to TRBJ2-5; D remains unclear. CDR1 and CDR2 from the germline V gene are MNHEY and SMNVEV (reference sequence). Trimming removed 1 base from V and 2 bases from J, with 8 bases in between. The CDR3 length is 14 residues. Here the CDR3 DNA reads TGTGCCAGCAGTTTATGGGCGAATCAAGAGACCCAGTACTTC. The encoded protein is CASSLWANQETQYF.

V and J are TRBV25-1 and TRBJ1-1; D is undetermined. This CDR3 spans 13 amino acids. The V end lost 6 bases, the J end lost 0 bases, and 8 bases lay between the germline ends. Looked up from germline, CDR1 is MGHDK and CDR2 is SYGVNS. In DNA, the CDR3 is TGTGCCAGCAGGGGCAGGTTGAACACTGAAGCTTTCTTT. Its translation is CASRGRLNTEAFF.

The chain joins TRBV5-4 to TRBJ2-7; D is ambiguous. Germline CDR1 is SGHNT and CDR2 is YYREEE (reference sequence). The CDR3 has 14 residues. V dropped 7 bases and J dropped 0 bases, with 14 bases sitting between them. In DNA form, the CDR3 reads TGTGCCAGCTCCCCAAGCCAGAACTCCTACGAGCAGTACTTC. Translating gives CASSPSQNSYEQYF. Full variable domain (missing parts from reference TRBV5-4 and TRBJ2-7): ETGVTQSPTHLIKTRGQQVTLRCSSQSGHNTVSWYQQALGQGPQFIFQYYREEENGRGNFPPRFSGLQFPNYSSELNVNALELDDSALYLCASSPSQNSYEQYFGPGTRLTVT.

CDR3 residues: CASSSGVAGGPYNEQFF. CDR3 in DNA: TGCGCCAGCAGCTCCGGGGTAGCGGGAGGGCCCTACAATGAGCAGTTCTTC. The rearrangement joins TRBV5-1 to TRBJ2-1; 11 positions agree with TRBD2. Germline V gene sequence: CDR1 SGHRS, CDR2 YFSETQ. The CDR3 is 17 amino acids. Trimming removed 3 bases from V and 2 bases from J; junction bases left unmatched: 7.

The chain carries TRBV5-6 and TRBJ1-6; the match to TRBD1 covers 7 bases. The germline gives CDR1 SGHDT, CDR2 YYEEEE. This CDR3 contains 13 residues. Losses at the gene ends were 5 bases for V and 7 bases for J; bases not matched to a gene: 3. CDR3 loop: CASRGQANSPLHF. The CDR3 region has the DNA TGTGCCAGCAGAGGACAGGCCAATTCACCCCTCCACTTT.

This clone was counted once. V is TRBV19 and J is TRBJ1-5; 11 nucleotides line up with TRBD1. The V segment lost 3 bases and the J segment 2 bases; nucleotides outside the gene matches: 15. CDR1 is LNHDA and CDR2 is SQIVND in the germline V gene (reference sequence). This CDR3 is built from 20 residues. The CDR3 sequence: CASSMGVGQGVRRGNQPQHF. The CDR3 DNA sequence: TGTGCCAGTAGTATGGGGGTGGGACAGGGGGTACGTAGAGGCAATCAGCCCCAGCATTTT.

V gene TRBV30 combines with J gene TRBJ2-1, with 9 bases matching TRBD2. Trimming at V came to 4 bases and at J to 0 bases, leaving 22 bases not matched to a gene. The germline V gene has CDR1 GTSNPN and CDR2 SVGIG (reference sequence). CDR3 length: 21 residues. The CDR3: CAWTWPQGGGGGVSSYNEQFF. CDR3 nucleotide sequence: TGTGCCTGGACCTGGCCCCAGGGAGGTGGCGGGGGGGTGAGCTCCTACAATGAGCAGTTCTTC.

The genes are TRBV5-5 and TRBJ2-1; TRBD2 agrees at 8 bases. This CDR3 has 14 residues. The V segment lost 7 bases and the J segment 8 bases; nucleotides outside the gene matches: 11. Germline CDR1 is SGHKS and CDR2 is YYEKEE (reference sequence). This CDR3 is CASGGTRGSDEQFF. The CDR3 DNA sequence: TGTGCCAGCGGGGGGACTAGAGGTTCAGATGAGCAGTTCTTC.

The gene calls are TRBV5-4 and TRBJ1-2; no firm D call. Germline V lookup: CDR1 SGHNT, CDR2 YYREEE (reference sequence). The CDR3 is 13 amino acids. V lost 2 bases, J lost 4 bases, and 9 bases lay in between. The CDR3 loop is CASSLQSSYGYTF. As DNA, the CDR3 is TGTGCCAGCAGCTTACAGAGCTCCTATGGCTACACCTTC.

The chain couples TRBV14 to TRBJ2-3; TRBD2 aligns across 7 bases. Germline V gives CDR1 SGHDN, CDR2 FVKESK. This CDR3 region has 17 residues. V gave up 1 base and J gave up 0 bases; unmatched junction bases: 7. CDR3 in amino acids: CASSQVLGLSSTDTQYF. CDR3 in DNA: TGTGCCAGCAGCCAAGTTTTGGGACTATCTAGCACAGATACGCAGTATTTT.

CDR3 region: CATSRDRVYNEQFF. The CDR3 DNA reads as TGTGCCACCAGCCGGGACAGGGTGTACAATGAGCAGTTCTTC. V gene TRBV15 combines with J gene TRBJ2-1; 9 bases are a match to TRBD1. With V trimmed by 5 bases and J by 4 bases, 3 bases remained unmatched. CDR3 length: 14 residues. Germline V gives CDR1 LNHNV, CDR2 YYDKDF (reference sequence).

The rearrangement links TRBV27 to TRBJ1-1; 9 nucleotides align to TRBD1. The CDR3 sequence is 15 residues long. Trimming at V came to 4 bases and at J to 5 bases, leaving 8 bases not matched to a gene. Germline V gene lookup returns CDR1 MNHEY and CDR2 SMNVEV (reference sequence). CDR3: CASSSSGTGWTEAFF. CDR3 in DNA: TGTGCCAGCAGTTCGTCCGGGACAGGGTGGACTGAAGCTTTCTTT.

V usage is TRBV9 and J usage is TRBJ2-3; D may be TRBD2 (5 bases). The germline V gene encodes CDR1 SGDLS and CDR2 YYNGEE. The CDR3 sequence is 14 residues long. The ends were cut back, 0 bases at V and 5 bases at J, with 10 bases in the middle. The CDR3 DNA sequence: TGTGCCAGCAGCGTAGGAGGGTCAGGAGATACGCAGTATTTT. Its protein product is CASSVGGSGDTQYF.

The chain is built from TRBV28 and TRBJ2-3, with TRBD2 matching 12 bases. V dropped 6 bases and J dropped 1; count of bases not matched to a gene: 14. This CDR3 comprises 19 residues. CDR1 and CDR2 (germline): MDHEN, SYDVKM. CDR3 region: CASSPGWASGGAGTDTQYF. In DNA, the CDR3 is TGTGCCAGCAGCCCGGGCTGGGCTAGCGGGGGGGCGGGCACAGATACGCAGTATTTT.

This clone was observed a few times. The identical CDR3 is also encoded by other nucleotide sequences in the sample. The CDR3 is CATSRGVQETQYF. Here the CDR3 DNA reads TGTGCCACCAGCAGGGGGGTCCAAGAGACCCAGTACTTC. The chain couples TRBV15 to TRBJ2-5; D may correspond to TRBD1 or TRBD2 (5 bases each). Germline lookup yields CDR1 LNHNV and CDR2 YYDKDF (reference sequence). V lost 3 bases, J lost 1 base, and 6 bases lay in between. The CDR3 totals 13 residues.

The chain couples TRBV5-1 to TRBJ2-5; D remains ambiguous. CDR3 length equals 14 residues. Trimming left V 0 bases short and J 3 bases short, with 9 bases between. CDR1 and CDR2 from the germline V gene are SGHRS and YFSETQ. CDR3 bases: TGCGCCAGCAGCTTGGCCGTAACGGAAGAGACCCAGTACTTC. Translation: CASSLAVTEETQYF.

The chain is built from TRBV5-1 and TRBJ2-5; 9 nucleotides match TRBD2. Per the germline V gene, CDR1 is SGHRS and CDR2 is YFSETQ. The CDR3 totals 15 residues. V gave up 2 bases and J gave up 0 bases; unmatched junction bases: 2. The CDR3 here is CASSFSGGYQETQYF. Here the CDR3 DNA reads TGCGCCAGCAGCTTCAGCGGGGGGTACCAAGAGACCCAGTACTTC.

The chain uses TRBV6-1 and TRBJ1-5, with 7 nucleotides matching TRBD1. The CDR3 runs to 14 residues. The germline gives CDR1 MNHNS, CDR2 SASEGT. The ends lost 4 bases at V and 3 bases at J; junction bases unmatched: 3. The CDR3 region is CASSAGQFNQPQHF. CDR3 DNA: TGTGCCAGCAGTGCGGGACAGTTCAATCAGCCCCAGCATTTT.

The DNA of the CDR3 is TGTGCCAGCAGCGGTAGCGGGGGGCCCGATGGTTATACGCAGTATTTT. Amino acids: CASSGSGGPDGYTQYF. This chain connects TRBV9 to TRBJ2-3, with 10 positions matching TRBD2. CDR1 and CDR2 from the germline V gene are SGDLS and YYNGEE. This CDR3 has 16 amino acids. V gave up 3 bases and J gave up 7 bases; unmatched junction bases: 11.